This TCR beta chain was identified during a study of blood T cell repertoires in COVID-19. For the study at large: The samples span acute and convalescent COVID-19 from the United States, Italy and Spain. From T cells, B-cell-depleted T cells, or PBMCs came the material, which was cDNA or gDNA.

Per the study methods: How many nucleated cells were present was estimated from reference gene primer amplification. Profiled with immunoSEQ multiplex PCR; TCRdb holds only in-frame clones, not every one. V and J calls and clone size are given by that table; D and trimming were obtained from the DNA. Among more than 95,000 clones listed, roughly four fifths were seen once. Germline V gene data show CDR1 as SGHRS and CDR2 as YFSETQ. With V trimmed by 4 bases and J by 4 bases, 9 bases remained unmatched. The CDR3 extends over 15 amino acids. The source material was peripheral blood. The receptor was derived from a man aged 55 to 69 with acute or convalescent COVID-19. The V call is TRBV5-1, the J call TRBJ1-1; 8 bases line up with TRBD1. CDR3 nucleotide sequence: TGCGCCAGCAGCCAACAGACAGGGGCGGCCACTGAAGCTTTCTTT. Translating it yields CASSQQTGAATEAFF. The full variable domain, in which reference TRBV5-1 and TRBJ1-1 provide the parts outside the CDR3, is KAGVTQTPRYLIKTRGQQVTLSCSPISGHRSVSWYQQTPGQGLQFLFEYFSETQRNKGNFPGRFSGRQFSNSRSEMNVSTLELGDSALYLCASSQQTGAATEAFFGQGTRLTVV.